This T cell receptor (beta chain) is drawn from a study of CXCR3-negative and CXCR3-positive naive CD8 T cells. Germline V gives CDR1 SGDLS, CDR2 YYNGEE. The length of the CDR3 is 20 residues. Points from the study as a whole: CXCR3-positive naive cells carried more hydrophobic TRB CDR3s than CXCR3-negative ones.

Sorting yielded triplicates of about 300,000 cells for each CD8+ T cell subset. Worth noting for this clonotype: Its specificity is unknown.

5' RACE that incorporated UMI labels was used to prepare the TRB cDNA libraries. Reanalyzing the 5' RACE reads, TCRdb keeps one entry per CDR3 protein, without DNA. This listing includes about 56,000 distinct CDR3 sequences. The rearrangement joins TRBV9 to TRBJ2-1; without DNA, the TCRdb call of TRBD1 cannot be checked. This receptor was identified in a human donor in good health. Some clones in this sample may be carry-over from other donors' samples. The sample was naive CXCR3+ CD8+ T cells from blood. The sample's subset: CD45RO-CCR7+CD27+CD95- naive CD8+ T cells expressing CXCR3 (TNR3+). Here the CDR3 reads CACSARPWTGLTSSYNEQFF.